Listed below are T cell receptor beta chains from one sample, sequenced in a study of beta chain features in type 1 diabetes. TCRdb's table, derived via immunoSEQ multiplex PCR, lists solely in-frame clones and lacks some. There are some 900,000 clones in the sample; roughly a sixth occur only once, and 0.023% lies in the top ten. Sample: naive CD4+ T cells from blood. These receptors all come from a woman aged 18 to 35 in good health. CDR3s leave out the opening cysteine and the closing phenylalanine or tryptophan. D genes are given only for firm matches.

>TRBV4-2|TRBD2
ASSQRERETTDTQY
>TRBV11-2|.
ASSLVTRGEQF
>TRBV14|.
ASSQDARDTQY
>TRBV11-2|.
ASSLEAGASYEQY
>TRBV19|TRBD2
ASKPLQGGADTQY
>TRBV15|.
ATSRPLPLLTHEQY
>TRBV11-3|.
ASSTGGYNEQF
>TRBV18|TRBD2
ASSPPGTSGSGEQF
>TRBV7-2|.
ASSRQGSTDTQY
>TRBV7-2|.
ASSPKTEQPQH
>TRBV27|TRBD1
ASSSGPGTALGPQH
>TRBV9|.
ASSPGPHGPSSGNTIY
>TRBV4-3|.
ASSPNFEGDSKQF
>TRBV6-5|.
ASGVPSYEQY
>TRBV2|.
ASRAHTGELF
>TRBV18|.
ASSPMDGNQPQH
>TRBV2|.
ASSPDSNQPQH
>TRBV7-8|TRBD1
ASSLGQEETQY
>TRBV11-2|TRBD2
ASSLIGGRSYEQY
>TRBV28|.
ASRSGQSTGGYT
>TRBV29-1|.
SVVKDYREQF
>TRBV28|TRBD2
ASSLWVGLADGKNIQY
>TRBV29-1|.
SARTLHSQSEQY
>TRBV5-4|TRBD1
ASSLDGQGPYEQY
>TRBV18|.
ASSPRAVGEQY
>TRBV29-1|.
SVRHRLADTQY
>TRBV4-3|.
ASSQDKARGEQF
>TRBV27|TRBD1
ASSKQGAGEAF
>TRBV18|.
ASSPEGVRQPQH
>TRBV21-1|.
ASPWVRREATDTQY
>TRBV10-3|.
AISAAESSYNEQF
>TRBV7-2|.
ASRWDMNTGELF
>TRBV4-2|TRBD1
ASSQEGTGYSNQPQH
>TRBV10-3|TRBD2
AISPTSASYEQY
>TRBV4-2|.
ASSQGSANTGELF
>TRBV19|.
ASSAGGELF
>TRBV10-3|.
AISGALFEETQY
>TRBV21-1|.
ASSKRLAGGPGTDTQY
>TRBV7-2|TRBD2
ASSQGVVLAGRDTQY
>TRBV5-1|TRBD1
ASSITTGGNEQF
>TRBV7-2|TRBD1
ASSPDRVYQPQH
>TRBV9|TRBD2
ASSVVGRETSTDTQY
>TRBV6-5|.
ASSSRGTQY
>TRBV5-1|.
ASSLGGAAYNEQF
>TRBV7-2|.
ASSLFWGFNQPQH
>TRBV9|TRBD2
ASSARPAGGGNEQF
>TRBV2|.
ASRVQYDIQY
>TRBV7-9|.
TSSFTEELF
>TRBV28|.
ASSLRNEQF
>TRBV4-3|TRBD1
ASSQEAGRGTNYGYT